The rows below give T cell receptor beta chains drawn from one sample of a study of response to subunit inactivated influenza vaccine. TCRdb analysed the RT-PCR reads with MiXCR anew, one entry per CDR3 protein. Of 650,000 to 800,000 distinct CDR3 sequences in the sample, about 15% were seen once. The starting material was PBMCs from blood, obtained roughly 15 days before vaccination. These receptors originate from a man in his fifties who received an inactivated influenza vaccine. Both conserved end residues are part of each CDR3.

V gene,CDR3 length,J gene,CDR3 protein
TRBV7-8,14,TRBJ2-1,CASSLGAGNNEQFF
TRBV5-1,14,TRBJ2-5,CASSSGDPRETQYF
TRBV15,15,TRBJ2-3,CATSRGAGATDTQYF
TRBV4-1,15,TRBJ1-3,CASRLHTGPGNTIYF
TRBV24-1,16,TRBJ2-3,CATSDLSAGRADTQYF
TRBV20-1,15,TRBJ1-6,CSARTGGSRNSPLHF
TRBV28,17,TRBJ2-1,CASSSFTGTGDFHEQFF
TRBV7-8,15,TRBJ2-3,CASSGGQRRGNTQYF
TRBV5-6,14,TRBJ2-5,CASSRPGGGQTQYF
TRBV11-2,16,TRBJ1-1,CASSLPSSGLNTEAFF
TRBV24-1,15,TRBJ2-7,CATSDSGTVSYEQYF
TRBV7-2,18,TRBJ2-3,CASSLGLTSGSNGDTQYF
TRBV20-1,15,TRBJ2-3,CSARKTGQFHDTQYF
TRBV6-1,14,TRBJ2-5,CASSPLRGQETQYF
TRBV12-3/TRBV12-4,15,TRBJ2-7,CASSFGQTEYYEQYF
TRBV6-7,11,TRBJ1-5,CASSRVGPQHF
TRBV5-6,13,TRBJ2-3,CASSFGGEDTQYF
TRBV4-2,18,TRBJ2-4,CASSQDNVGYLAKNIQYF
TRBV4-2,17,TRBJ1-6,CASSQEGQGWHNSPLHF
TRBV29-1,11,TRBJ2-1,CSAQGLREQFF
TRBV10-2,15,TRBJ2-3,CASSEAGLAGDTQYF
TRBV7-9,15,TRBJ2-7,CASSPLRQASYEQYF
TRBV9,14,TRBJ1-1,CASSAGQSGTEAFF
TRBV7-2,16,TRBJ2-2,CASSFGTSGSPGELFF
TRBV11-2,16,TRBJ2-3,CASSILAGGPRDTQYF
TRBV5-1,15,TRBJ2-7,CASSLEPGSTYEQYF
TRBV12-3/TRBV12-4,15,TRBJ1-3,CASSPYRYAGNTIYF
TRBV29-1,12,TRBJ2-7,CSVEDQQAQQYF
TRBV12-3/TRBV12-4,15,TRBJ1-2,CASSLRAGTSYGYTF
TRBV20-1,23,TRBJ2-1,CSARDRKAWLAGAMAHRYNEQFF
TRBV29-1,15,TRBJ2-1,CSVPRGGTIDLEQFF
TRBV7-3,14,TRBJ2-1,CASSMGQGYNEQFF
TRBV4-2,14,TRBJ1-5,CASSQVQRDQPQHF
TRBV7-9,15,TRBJ1-1,CASSRFRTGYTEAFF
TRBV7-9,13,TRBJ1-5,CASSFDGNQPQHF
TRBV5-1,14,TRBJ2-2,CASGTSGYTEELFF
TRBV4-1,15,TRBJ1-1,CASSQVGTGGTEAFF
TRBV7-2,14,TRBJ1-6,CASSLIAYNSPLHF
TRBV4-1,15,TRBJ1-3,CASSQDPTRGNTIYF
TRBV28,14,TRBJ2-7,CASTLSDTASAQYF
TRBV14,18,TRBJ2-3,CASSLGVVLINPTDTQYF